The subject of this entry is one T cell receptor (beta chain). As yet, its antigen is unknown. These data originate in a study of shared clonotypes between healthy human individuals. Study outcomes and limitations: When naive CD4 clonotypes were compared across a few donors, around 4.6% were shared. Genetic and exposure-history diversity was limited by the few donors.

Cells designated naive CD8 were CD45RO-negative and were positively selected for CCR7, with terminally differentiated effector memory CD45RA+ cells excluded. Sequencing was performed with immunoSEQ multiplex PCR; in TCRdb, only in-frame clones are kept and a portion is missing. Altogether 2 million to 2.5 million clones are present, just over 90% being singletons, with the ten largest covering under 2%. This clonotype was sampled from a man aged 18-30 years in good health. Some clones in this sample may be carry-over from other donors' samples. The sequencing input was naive CD8+ T cells from PBMCs.

The CDR3 sequence: CASSLRGQFSSYNEQFF. For the CDR3, the DNA is TGTGCCAGCAGTCTGCGGGGACAGTTTAGCTCCTACAATGAGCAGTTCTTC. The V call is TRBV27, the J call TRBJ2-1; TRBD1 might be the D (7 bases). Between the trimmed V and J ends, which lost 5 bases and 0 bases, there was a span of 17 bases. CDR1 and CDR2 from the germline V gene are MNHEY and SMNVEV (reference sequence). The CDR3 is 17 amino acids.